This T cell receptor (beta chain) emerged from a study of T cells after yellow fever vaccination. Findings and caveats of the study: Contamination by abundant bulk-population clonotypes could be present in FACS-sorted repertoires. A large majority of primary-vaccination clones showed up again after the booster (about 97% CD4, about 87% CD8).

To note about this clonotype: The antigen is unknown.

Template switching with 5'RACE generated the TCR cDNA and added a universal primer site and UMIs. MiXCR, run by TCRdb on the 5' RACE reads, gives a single entry per CDR3 protein. The data hold around 230,000 distinct CDR3 sequences, with 6% to 8% observed a single time. This sequence was found in a man aged 25 to 45 who received the YFV17D yellow fever vaccine. The sequencing used CD4+ T cells sorted from PBMCs, collected on the day of the yellow fever booster vaccination.

CDR3: CASSSRQGLAGADTQYF. In DNA form, the CDR3 reads TGTGCCAGCAGTAGCCGACAGGGACTAGCGGGCGCAGATACGCAGTATTTT. The V gene is TRBV28, the J gene TRBJ2-3; TRBD2 aligns across 12 bases. The CDR3 consists of 17 residues. Trimming removed 5 bases from V and 4 bases from J; junction bases left unmatched: 10. The germline V gene has CDR1 MDHEN and CDR2 SYDVKM.